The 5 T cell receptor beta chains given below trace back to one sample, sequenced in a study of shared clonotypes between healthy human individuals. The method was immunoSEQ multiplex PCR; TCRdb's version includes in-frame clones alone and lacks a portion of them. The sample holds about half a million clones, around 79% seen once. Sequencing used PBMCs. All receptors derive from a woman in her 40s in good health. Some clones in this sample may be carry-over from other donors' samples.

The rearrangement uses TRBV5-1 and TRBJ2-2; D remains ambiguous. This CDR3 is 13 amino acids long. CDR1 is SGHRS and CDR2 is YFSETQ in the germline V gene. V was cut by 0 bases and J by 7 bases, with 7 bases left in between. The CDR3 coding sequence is TGCGCCAGCAGCTTGGACCTTGGCGGGGAGCTGTTTTTT. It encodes CASSLDLGGELFF.

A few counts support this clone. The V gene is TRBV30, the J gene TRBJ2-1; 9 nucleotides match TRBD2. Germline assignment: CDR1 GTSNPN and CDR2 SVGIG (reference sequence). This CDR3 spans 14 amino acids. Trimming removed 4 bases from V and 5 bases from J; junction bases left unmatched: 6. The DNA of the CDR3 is TGTGCCTGGACTCCCGGGACTAGCAACAATGAGCAGTTCTTC. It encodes CAWTPGTSNNEQFF.

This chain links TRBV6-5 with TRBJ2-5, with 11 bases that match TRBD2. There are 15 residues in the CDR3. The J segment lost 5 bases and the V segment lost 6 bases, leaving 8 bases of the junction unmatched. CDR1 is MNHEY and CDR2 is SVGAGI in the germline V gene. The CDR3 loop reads CASSLSGRAGETQYF. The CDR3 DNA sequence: TGTGCCAGCAGCCTTAGCGGGAGGGCCGGGGAGACCCAGTACTTC.

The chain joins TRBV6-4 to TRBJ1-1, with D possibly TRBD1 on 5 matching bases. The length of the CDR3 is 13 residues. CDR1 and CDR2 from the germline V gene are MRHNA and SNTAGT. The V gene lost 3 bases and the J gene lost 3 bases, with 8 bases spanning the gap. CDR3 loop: CASSEQGDTEAFF. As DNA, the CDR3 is TGTGCCAGCAGTGAGCAGGGTGACACTGAAGCTTTCTTT.

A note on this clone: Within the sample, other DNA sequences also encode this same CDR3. The CDR3 DNA sequence: TGTGCTAGTGGTTTGAACGAGGACACTGAAGCTTTCTTT. Translation gives CASGLNEDTEAFF. The rearrangement links TRBV12-5 to TRBJ1-1, with D unresolved. Looked up from germline, CDR1 is LGHNT and CDR2 is FRNRAP. This CDR3 is built from 13 residues. Between the trimmed V and J ends, which lost 2 bases and 3 bases, there was a span of 7 bases.